A single sample gave rise to the 17 T cell receptor beta chains below, sequenced in a study of T-cell reconstitution after alpha-beta-depleted transplantation in children. It was with unique molecular identifiers that the TCRbeta library was prepared. TCRdb passed the PCR reads through MiXCR, listing each CDR3 protein once. The sample records about 870,000 distinct CDR3 sequences, about 16% being singletons. The material was PBMCs, mostly from graft donor cells, obtained 360 days after TCRalphabeta/CD19-depleted stem cell transplant. These receptors were obtained from a male patient between 10 and 17 years old who had a stem cell transplant for acute lymphoblastic leukemia, so the T cells may come from the graft donor.

This clonotype occurred a few times. The chain combines TRBV5-1 with TRBJ2-1; no clear D gene. V lost 0 bases to trimming and J lost 8 bases, with 12 bases between them. CDR3 size: 14 residues. Germline V gives CDR1 SGHRS, CDR2 YFSETQ. The CDR3, as DNA: TGCGCCAGCAGCTTGGAAGTGGCTAGTGATGAGCAGTTCTTC. Protein: CASSLEVASDEQFF.

This clonotype was counted at least ten times. The rearrangement joins TRBV4-1 to TRBJ2-7; 9 nucleotides match TRBD2. Per the germline V gene, CDR1 is MGHRA and CDR2 is YSYEKL. The CDR3 is 15 amino acids. Losses at the gene ends were 7 bases for V and 0 bases for J; bases not matched to a gene: 7. Written as DNA, the CDR3 is TGCGCCAGCAACAATTTAGCGGGGGCCTCCTACGAGCAGTACTTC. It encodes CASNNLAGASYEQYF.

This clonotype has ten or more counts. V usage is TRBV29-1 and J usage is TRBJ2-1; perhaps TRBD2 as D (6 bases). The CDR3 is made up of 13 amino acids. Germline V CDR1 and CDR2: SQVTM, ANQGSEA. The V end lost 8 bases, the J end lost 2 bases, and 13 bases lay between the germline ends. CDR3 loop: CSFRRETYNEQFF. The CDR3 bases are TGCAGCTTTCGGCGGGAAACCTACAATGAGCAGTTCTTC.

The gene calls are TRBV13 and TRBJ2-7; no firm D call. Germline V gives CDR1 PRHDT, CDR2 FYEKMQ (reference sequence). The CDR3 runs to 13 residues. Between the trimmed V and J ends, which lost 5 bases and 5 bases, there was a span of 13 bases. The DNA for the CDR3 is TGTGCCAGCAGCCCCCTTAGCCGGGACGAGCAGTACTTC. The encoded protein is CASSPLSRDEQYF.

This clonotype appeared a few times. V and J are TRBV5-5 and TRBJ2-7, with D possibly matching TRBD2 (5 bases). Trimming stripped 0 bases from V and 4 bases from J, with 14 bases between. The CDR3 loop spans 15 amino acids. Germline CDR1 and CDR2: SGHKS and YYEKEE (reference sequence). The CDR3 DNA reads as TGTGCCAGCAGCTTGGATCGAGCGGAAGAATACGAGCAGTACTTC. Protein: CASSLDRAEEYEQYF. Looking up the rest from reference TRBV5-5 and TRBJ2-7 gives the full variable domain: DAGVTQSPTHLIKTRGQQVTLRCSPISGHKSVSWYQQVLGQGPQFIFQYYEKEERGRGNFPDRFSARQFPNYSSELNVNALLLGDSALYLCASSLDRAEEYEQYFGPGTRLTVT.

The chain combines TRBV7-2 with TRBJ2-3; D possibly uses TRBD1 or TRBD2 (5 bases each). Germline assignment: CDR1 SGHTA and CDR2 FQGNSA. The CDR3 runs 14 residues. Trimming pared 5 bases from V and 6 bases from J, leaving 15 bases between. The CDR3 sequence: CASSPYYRRDTQYF. The CDR3 bases are TGTGCCAGCAGCCCCTATTACAGGAGGGATACGCAGTATTTT.

The rearrangement links TRBV2 to TRBJ2-3; no clear D gene. V was cut by 6 bases and J by 2 bases, with 9 bases left in between. Germline assignment: CDR1 SNHLY and CDR2 FYNNEI. CDR3 length: 13 amino acids. The CDR3 loop is CASRFRFTDTQYF. The CDR3 coding sequence is TGTGCCAGCAGGTTTAGATTCACAGATACGCAGTATTTT.

The gene calls are TRBV18 and TRBJ1-5; D gene unclear. Trimming removed 3 bases at V and 3 bases at J, with 12 bases between. The CDR3 has 15 residues. Germline V gene lookup returns CDR1 KGHSH and CDR2 LQKENI. Here the CDR3 reads CASSPYNSPNQPQHF. CDR3 nucleotides: TGTGCCAGCTCACCTTACAACAGCCCCAATCAGCCCCAGCATTTT.

The V call is TRBV27, the J call TRBJ2-7; TRBD2 matches 15 bases. CDR3 length equals 16 residues. Germline V lookup: CDR1 MNHEY, CDR2 SMNVEV (reference sequence). After removal of 5 bases from V and 6 bases from J, the junction contained 8 bases not matched to a gene. CDR3 in amino acids: CASSPWTSGRVREQYF. The CDR3 DNA reads TGTGCCAGCAGTCCCTGGACTAGCGGGAGGGTTCGCGAGCAGTACTTC.

The V call is TRBV29-1, the J call TRBJ2-1; TRBD2 aligns across 7 bases. J lost 1 base, V lost 8 bases, and 8 bases had no gene match. This CDR3 contains 14 residues. CDR1 and CDR2 (germline): SQVTM, ANQGSEA. The CDR3 reads CSLSWTSSYNEQFF. The DNA for the CDR3 is TGCAGCCTGTCTTGGACTAGTTCCTACAATGAGCAGTTCTTC.

This clonotype was picked up a small number of times. The V and J genes are TRBV5-1 and TRBJ1-1, with D possibly TRBD1 on 5 matching bases. Deletions cut 0 bases from V and 0 bases from J, with 15 bases between. The CDR3 consists of 17 residues. Germline values: CDR1 SGHRS, CDR2 YFSETQ. This chain's CDR3 is CASSLEGPPDMNTEAFF. For the CDR3, the DNA is TGCGCCAGCAGCTTGGAGGGACCTCCCGACATGAACACTGAAGCTTTCTTT.

V and J are TRBV20-1 and TRBJ2-1; D ambiguous. This CDR3 region has 14 residues. CDR1 and CDR2 from the germline V gene are DFQATT and SNEGSKA (reference sequence). V was cut by 0 bases and J by 4 bases, with 10 bases left in between. The CDR3 loop is CSARDQYGYNEQFF. The CDR3 coding sequence is TGCAGTGCTAGAGATCAGTACGGTTACAATGAGCAGTTCTTC.

This clonotype has more than one count but fewer than ten. This chain uses TRBV4-1 with TRBJ2-1; the D is unclear. Per germline, CDR1 MGHRA and CDR2 YSYEKL. V was clipped by 3 bases and J by 0 bases, with 9 bases between them. This CDR3 comprises 15 residues. CDR3 nucleotide sequence: TGCGCCAGCAGCCATGGATGGAGCTCCTACAATGAGCAGTTCTTC. Translated, it gives CASSHGWSSYNEQFF.

This clonotype was observed a few times. The chain's CDR3 is CASSYSRTGTREQYF. Written as DNA, the CDR3 is TGTGCCAGCAGTTACTCCAGGACAGGCACGAGGGAGCAGTACTTC. The chain has TRBV6-5 and TRBJ2-7, with 7 bases lining up with TRBD1. Trimming took 0 bases from V and 7 from J; bases not matched to a gene: 9. CDR1 and CDR2 from the germline V gene are MNHEY and SVGAGI. The CDR3 consists of 15 residues.

The chain joins TRBV2 to TRBJ1-6; a weak D match, TRBD1 (5 bases). V dropped 5 bases and J dropped 8 bases, with 19 bases sitting between them. The germline gives CDR1 SNHLY, CDR2 FYNNEI. This CDR3 is 16 amino acids long. In DNA, the CDR3 is TGTGCCAGCAGTCCCGGGGACGCCGAGTGGCATTCACCCCTCCACTTT. Residues: CASSPGDAEWHSPLHF.

The V call is TRBV12-3 or TRBV12-4, the J call TRBJ2-3; perhaps TRBD2 as D (6 bases). This CDR3 is built from 14 residues. With 5 bases removed from V and 9 bases from J, the gap between germline ends came to 18 bases. The CDR3 coding sequence is TGTGCCAGCAGTCCTGGGGACTCCGCAGGAACGCAGTATTTT. This encodes CASSPGDSAGTQYF.

This clonotype was seen a handful of times. This chain joins TRBV29-1 and TRBJ2-1, with a possible D match to TRBD2 (5 bases). Germline-derived CDR1 and CDR2 are SQVTM and ANQGSEA. V was cut by 0 bases and J by 4 bases, with 13 bases left in between. The CDR3 length is 15 residues. DNA for the CDR3: TGCAGCGTTGAAGAGACCGGGATAGGGTACAATGAGCAGTTCTTC. As protein: CSVEETGIGYNEQFF.